The rows below give T cell receptor beta chains drawn from one sample of a study of somatic mutations in cytotoxic T cells in rheumatoid arthritis. Sequencing was performed with immunoSEQ multiplex PCR; in TCRdb, only in-frame clones are kept and a portion is missing. The repertoire holds some 15,000 clones, with around three quarters as singletons. Material for sequencing was CD8+ T cells sorted from blood. These receptors were obtained from an adult with rheumatoid arthritis. Each CDR3 is given with its conserved first and last residue. The order of the fields is V gene, J gene, CDR3 protein.

>TRBV5-4|TRBJ2-1
CASSLELAGDPNEQFF
>TRBV9|TRBJ2-3
CASSVVSGGALSTDTQYF
>TRBV28|TRBJ2-5
CASSLYGSQETQYF
>TRBV7-2|TRBJ1-2
CASSEPGQAAYGYTF
>TRBV7-9|TRBJ2-7
CASSSTGSGEAEQYF
>TRBV19|TRBJ2-2
CASTGTGFGGELFF
>TRBV10-3|TRBJ2-3
CAISEPTSGGETRYTDTQYF
>TRBV9|TRBJ2-1
CASSAGTASYNEQFF
>TRBV6-1|TRBJ2-7
CASSEFGTPSRPYEQYF
>TRBV11-2|TRBJ1-2
CASSINDRGNYGYTF
>TRBV4-1|TRBJ2-3
CASSQAGGAQYF
>TRBV10-3|TRBJ2-3
CAISGGESTDTQYF
>TRBV15|TRBJ1-1
CATSRDRGTEAFF
>TRBV30|TRBJ2-3
CAWSGVGTDTQYF
>TRBV6-4|TRBJ1-2
CASSDGGYGYTF
>TRBV28|TRBJ2-2
CASSLGVGRGTGELFF
>TRBV27|TRBJ1-5
CASSYTGDQPQHF
>TRBV14|TRBJ2-2
CASSQVRTGDTGELFF
>TRBV15|TRBJ2-7
CATARGSGSYEQYF
>TRBV19|TRBJ2-2
CASSIARTGGTGELFF
>TRBV7-4|TRBJ2-6
CASSSQSRANVLTF
>TRBV6-5|TRBJ2-7
CASGLFRDGTYEQYF
>TRBV7-8|TRBJ2-7
CASSSVRDSSYEQYF
>TRBV7-8|TRBJ2-5
CASSFVDRVQETQYF
>TRBV10-3|TRBJ2-1
CAISESNPGGKSSYNEQFF
>TRBV6-6|TRBJ2-1
CASSRRGYNEQFF
>TRBV6-1|TRBJ1-1
CASSDGGGLGTEAFF
>TRBV5-1|TRBJ2-2
CASSFTGWSRTGNTGELFF
>TRBV5-1|TRBJ1-4
CASSLGSGLRNEKLFF
>TRBV2|TRBJ1-1
CASRRTVAFF
>TRBV28|TRBJ1-5
CASSLGDASNQPQHF